The next 30 T cell receptor beta chains were all read from a single sample in a study of T cell responses to AZD1222 COVID-19 vaccine. Sequencing used immunoSEQ multiplex PCR; TCRdb keeps in-frame clones, though not all of them. The sample contains more than 140,000 clones, around 89% of which appear only once. The specimen comprised peripheral blood, sampled on day 0 of AZD1222 vaccination. All receptors come from an adult in good health.

V usage is TRBV7-6 and J usage is TRBJ2-3, with D perhaps matching TRBD2 (5 bases). V lost 2 bases, J lost 4 bases, and 13 bases lay in between. Germline V gene lookup returns CDR1 SGHVS and CDR2 FNYEAQ. The CDR3 has 15 amino acids. The CDR3 region is CASSLRRTAPDTQYF. In DNA, the CDR3 is TGTGCCAGCAGCTTAAGAAGGACTGCCCCAGATACGCAGTATTTT.

The rearrangement uses TRBV28 and TRBJ2-7, with D perhaps TRBD1 or TRBD2 (6 bases each). The length of the CDR3 is 13 residues. Germline V gene sequence: CDR1 MDHEN, CDR2 SYDVKM. Trimming took off 10 bases at V and 3 bases at J, with 16 bases between the two ends. DNA for the CDR3: TGTGCCACCCTACCCGGGGGCCTCTACGAGCAGTACTTC. Its translation is CATLPGGLYEQYF.

V and J are TRBV5-1 and TRBJ2-7; 7 nucleotides agree with TRBD1. The CDR3 is 15 amino acids. J was trimmed by 4 bases and V by 0 bases; bases with no gene match: 7. Germline V lookup: CDR1 SGHRS, CDR2 YFSETQ. The CDR3 region is CASSLVYRGRYEQYF. The CDR3 DNA reads as TGCGCCAGCAGCTTGGTTTATAGGGGGCGGTACGAGCAGTACTTC.

The chain carries TRBV2 and TRBJ2-7; tentative D call: TRBD1 (5 bases). V lost 5 bases and J 3 bases, leaving 14 bases between the germline ends. Germline CDR1 reads SNHLY; CDR2 reads FYNNEI. The CDR3 length is 14 residues. For the CDR3, the DNA is TGTGCCAGCAGTTCAGGGTCGACGGGCTACGAGCAGTACTTC. Its translation: CASSSGSTGYEQYF.

This chain uses TRBV7-9 with TRBJ1-4; unclear D gene. The CDR3 loop spans 16 amino acids. Germline lookup yields CDR1 SEHNR and CDR2 FQNEAQ (reference sequence). The V end was cut by 4 bases, the J end by 5 bases, with 17 bases between. The CDR3 DNA reads TGTGCCAGCAGCTCCGGGGTGGTGACCTCAAATGAAAAACTGTTTTTT. Translation gives CASSSGVVTSNEKLFF.

V is TRBV30 and J is TRBJ2-7; 9 bases are a match to TRBD2. Trimming took 3 bases from V and 0 from J; bases not matched to a gene: 9. The CDR3 is made up of 16 amino acids. CDR1 and CDR2 (germline): GTSNPN, SVGIG (reference sequence). The CDR3 DNA is TGTGCCTGGAGATCGTCAAGCGGGGGGCACTCCTACGAGCAGTACTTC. It yields the protein CAWRSSSGGHSYEQYF.

The chain is built from TRBV30 and TRBJ2-3; D is uncertain. The CDR3 covers 13 residues. Between the trimmed V and J ends, which lost 4 bases and 0 bases, there was a span of 8 bases. The germline V gene encodes CDR1 GTSNPN and CDR2 SVGIG (reference sequence). The CDR3 loop reads CAWTPYSTDTQYF. The CDR3 region has the DNA TGTGCCTGGACGCCTTATAGCACAGATACGCAGTATTTT.

V gene TRBV29-1 combines with J gene TRBJ1-5; D is ambiguous. Per germline, CDR1 SQVTM and CDR2 ANQGSEA. Trimming removed 0 bases at V and 5 bases at J, with 5 bases between. CDR3 length: 12 residues. CDR3 DNA: TGCAGCGTTGAAGATCAAGATCAGCCCCAGCATTTT. Its translation: CSVEDQDQPQHF.

For this clone: Because the CDR3's place on the DNA is in doubt, the DNA is left out and the CDR3 is given as listed by TCRdb. The rearrangement links TRBV24-1 to TRBJ1-1; TRBD1, the D gene given by the table, was not confirmed from the DNA. Per the germline V gene, CDR1 is KGHDR and CDR2 is SFDVKD. The CDR3 is made up of 13 amino acids, end residues included. The CDR3 region is CATSVPGATEAFF.

The chain uses TRBV5-6 and TRBJ1-1; TRBD1 is a possible D gene (6 bases). The germline CDR1 and CDR2 sequences are SGHDT and YYEEEE. V dropped 7 bases and J dropped 0 bases, with 16 bases sitting between them. CDR3 size: 15 residues. CDR3 sequence: CASLWGGRVNTEAFF. CDR3 coding DNA: TGTGCCAGCCTCTGGGGGGGCAGAGTGAACACTGAAGCTTTCTTT.

J is TRBJ2-3 and V is TRBV19; D is ambiguous. The germline CDR1 and CDR2 sequences are LNHDA and SQIVND (reference sequence). This CDR3 has 13 amino acids. Trimming took 6 bases from V and 2 from J, leaving 9 bases between them. CDR3 coding DNA: TGTGCCAGTAGCGACATAACCACAGATACGCAGTATTTT. Its protein product is CASSDITTDTQYF.

J is TRBJ2-4 and V is TRBV6-2 or TRBV6-3; D is undetermined. V was clipped by 5 bases and J by 8 bases, with 10 bases between them. Per the germline V gene, CDR1 is MNHEY and CDR2 is SVGEGT. The CDR3 extends over 12 amino acids. As DNA, the CDR3 is TGTGCCAGCAGTGCCTCCGCTTACATTCAGTACTTC. This codes for CASSASAYIQYF.

In regard to this clone: The sample contains more than one DNA sequence encoding this CDR3. This sequence joins TRBV3-1 (or the pseudogene TRBV3-2) and TRBJ1-1; 7 bases are a match to TRBD1. This CDR3 region has 14 residues. CDR1 and CDR2 (germline): LGHDT, YNNKEL (reference sequence). V was clipped by 1 base and J by 5 bases; unmatched bases: 4. In DNA form, the CDR3 reads TGTGCCAGCAGCCAAGCCAGGGGGAGTACTGAAGCTTTCTTT. Its protein product is CASSQARGSTEAFF.

This chain joins TRBV28 and TRBJ2-7, with TRBD1 identical over 7 bases. The V gene's germline CDR1 is MDHEN and CDR2 SYDVKM. The CDR3 has 14 residues. Unmatched junction bases numbered 7, after V lost 5 bases and J lost 3 bases. The CDR3 DNA is TGTGCCAGCAGTCCCGACAGGGAAATCTACGAGCAGTACTTC. Its protein is CASSPDREIYEQYF. The full variable domain, in which reference TRBV28 and TRBJ2-7 provide the parts outside the CDR3, is DVKVTQSSRYLVKRTGEKVFLECVQDMDHENMFWYRQDPGLGLRLIYFSYDVKMKEKGDIPEGYSVSREKKERFSLILESASTNQTSMYLCASSPDREIYEQYFGPGTRLTVT.

This chain uses TRBV6-4 with TRBJ2-1, with TRBD2 matching 8 bases. Per germline, CDR1 MRHNA and CDR2 SNTAGT. The CDR3 runs to 14 residues. The V gene end was trimmed by 3 bases and the J gene end by 8 bases; junction bases not matched to a gene: 6. The CDR3 bases are TGTGCCAGCAGTGAAGGGGACGGGAGGGATGAGCAGTTCTTC. Amino acids: CASSEGDGRDEQFF.

The chain carries TRBV19 and TRBJ2-6; 10 bases map to TRBD1. Germline V gene data show CDR1 as LNHDA and CDR2 as SQIVND (reference sequence). J lost 2 bases, V lost 5 bases, and 9 bases had no gene match. The CDR3 loop spans 18 amino acids. This chain's CDR3 is CASSVQPGTGAGANVLTF. The CDR3 bases are TGTGCCAGTAGTGTACAACCCGGGACAGGGGCTGGGGCCAACGTCCTGACTTTC.

The rearrangement links TRBV28 to TRBJ2-1; 7 positions agree with TRBD2. The CDR3 is 13 residues long. The J segment lost 6 bases and the V segment lost 6 bases, leaving 5 bases of the junction unmatched. Germline V gives CDR1 MDHEN, CDR2 SYDVKM. The CDR3 spells CASSLPSGNEQFF. The DNA for the CDR3 is TGTGCCAGCAGCTTACCTAGCGGCAATGAGCAGTTCTTC.

The CDR3 spells CASSPNPSGGFDEQFF. CDR3 DNA sequence: TGCGCCAGCAGCCCAAATCCTAGCGGGGGCTTCGATGAGCAGTTCTTC. The gene calls are TRBV5-1 and TRBJ2-1; 10 positions match TRBD2. The V gene's germline CDR1 is SGHRS and CDR2 YFSETQ. The CDR3 spans 16 residues. Losses at the gene ends were 4 bases for V and 8 bases for J; bases not matched to a gene: 12.

The V gene is TRBV4-3, the J gene TRBJ1-2, with TRBD1 as a possible D gene (6 bases). The germline V and J ends were trimmed by 0 bases and 7 bases, with 15 bases remaining between them. This CDR3 spans 15 amino acids. Germline CDR1 is LGHNA and CDR2 is YSLEER. DNA for the CDR3: TGCGCCAGCAGCCAAGATCTCGGATCCAGGGGTGGCTACACCTTC. It yields the protein CASSQDLGSRGGYTF.

V is TRBV19 and J is TRBJ2-7; D not certain. CDR1 and CDR2 (germline): LNHDA, SQIVND (reference sequence). The CDR3 spans 14 residues. Trimming stripped 1 base from V and 3 bases from J, with 10 bases between. The CDR3 reads CASSIASGGYEQYF. CDR3 bases: TGTGCCAGTAGTATAGCCTCGGGTGGCTACGAGCAGTACTTC.

V usage is TRBV12-3 or TRBV12-4 and J usage is TRBJ1-5; D possibly corresponds to TRBD1 (5 bases). CDR3 length: 13 residues. Trimming pared 5 bases from V and 7 bases from J, leaving 12 bases between. CDR3 protein: CASSQGIGQPQHF. CDR3 nucleotides: TGTGCCAGCAGTCAGGGTATCGGGCAGCCCCAGCATTTT.

The J gene is TRBJ1-3, the V gene TRBV28, with TRBD1 matching over 7 bases. Germline loops: CDR1 MDHEN, CDR2 SYDVKM. Trimming took 5 bases from V and 3 from J; bases not matched to a gene: 10. The CDR3 is made up of 16 amino acids. The DNA for the CDR3 is TGTGCCAGCAGTCCCGTAGACAGGGCTGGTGGAAACACCATATATTTT. Its protein product is CASSPVDRAGGNTIYF. Full variable domain (remainder filled in from reference TRBV28 and TRBJ1-3): DVKVTQSSRYLVKRTGEKVFLECVQDMDHENMFWYRQDPGLGLRLIYFSYDVKMKEKGDIPEGYSVSREKKERFSLILESASTNQTSMYLCASSPVDRAGGNTIYFGEGSWLTVV.

V gene TRBV13 combines with J gene TRBJ2-7; D is undetermined. The CDR3 covers 14 residues. V was pared by 0 bases and J by 3 bases, with 9 bases between. CDR1 and CDR2 from the germline V gene are PRHDT and FYEKMQ (reference sequence). CDR3 DNA: TGTGCCAGCAGCTTAGGAGGGTTAAACTACGAGCAGTACTTC. Encoded protein: CASSLGGLNYEQYF.

Only one count was recorded for this clone. The chain has TRBV7-9 and TRBJ1-2; 12 bases map to TRBD1. Germline V gene lookup returns CDR1 SEHNR and CDR2 FQNEAQ (reference sequence). The ends lost 1 base at V and 3 bases at J; junction bases unmatched: 9. This CDR3 contains 18 residues. The CDR3 protein is CASSLVWDRGRDDYGYTF. CDR3 bases: TGTGCCAGCAGCTTAGTGTGGGACAGGGGGCGCGATGACTATGGCTACACCTTC.

This chain uses TRBV5-1 with TRBJ2-2; 9 bases match TRBD1. This CDR3 spans 15 amino acids. Per germline, CDR1 SGHRS and CDR2 YFSETQ. The J segment lost 4 bases and the V segment lost 4 bases, leaving 5 bases of the junction unmatched. In nucleotides, the CDR3 is TGCGCCAGCAGCCTCCAGGACAGGGGCACCGGGGAGCTGTTTTTT. This encodes CASSLQDRGTGELFF.

The CDR3 nucleotides read TGTGCCAGCAGTTCAGGACAGGGCGGTTCACCCCTCCACTTT. Amino acid sequence: CASSSGQGGSPLHF. The chain couples TRBV6-6 to TRBJ1-6; 8 bases align to TRBD1. Germline V gives CDR1 MNHNY, CDR2 SVGAGI (reference sequence). CDR3 length equals 14 residues. With V trimmed by 4 bases and J by 9 bases, 5 bases remained unmatched.

V usage is TRBV29-1 and J usage is TRBJ1-2; tentative D call: TRBD1 (6 bases). This CDR3 contains 14 residues. Per the germline V gene, CDR1 is SQVTM and CDR2 is ANQGSEA. Deletions cut 0 bases from V and 5 bases from J, with 13 bases between. CDR3 protein: CSVEEPGHAYGYTF. CDR3 bases: TGCAGCGTTGAAGAGCCGGGACACGCATATGGCTACACCTTC.

The chain is built from TRBV28 and TRBJ2-7, with 7 bases aligning to TRBD1. V lost 7 bases to trimming and J lost 5 bases; unmatched junction nucleotides: 14. The CDR3 consists of 15 residues. CDR1 and CDR2 from the germline V gene are MDHEN and SYDVKM. The CDR3 DNA sequence: TGTGCCAGCAAGGGGGCACGCGGAGGAAGCAACGAGCAGTACTTC. It translates to CASKGARGGSNEQYF.

The chain carries TRBV29-1 and TRBJ1-1; D perhaps matches TRBD1 (6 bases). CDR1 SQVTM and CDR2 ANQGSEA come from the germline V gene. This CDR3 spans 13 amino acids. V was clipped by 4 bases and J by 1 base, with 10 bases between them. The CDR3 loop is CSVALGGNTEAFF. CDR3 nucleotides: TGCAGCGTTGCCTTAGGGGGGAACACTGAAGCTTTCTTT. The full variable domain, rest sourced from reference TRBV29-1 and TRBJ1-1, is SAVISQKPSRDICQRGTSLTIQCQVDSQVTMMFWYRQQPGQSLTLIATANQGSEATYESGFVIDKFPISRPNLTFSTLTVSNMSPEDSSIYLCSVALGGNTEAFFGQGTRLTVV.

The chain is built from TRBV19 and TRBJ2-6, with TRBD1 as a possible D gene (6 bases). CDR1 is LNHDA and CDR2 is SQIVND in the germline V gene (reference sequence). There are 15 residues in the CDR3. The germline V and J ends were trimmed by 6 bases and 0 bases, with 9 bases remaining between them. The CDR3 DNA reads TGTGCCAGTAGGTACAGGGACTCTGGGGCCAACGTCCTGACTTTC. Translated, it gives CASRYRDSGANVLTF.